Below, 20 T cell receptor beta chains from the same sample are listed, as sequenced in a study of cytomegalovirus exposure and HLA in healthy donors. PCR employed 60 Vbeta and 13 Jbeta primers. The protocol was immunoSEQ multiplex PCR, while the TCRdb copy is restricted to in-frame clones and leaves out a portion. The sample lists approximately 140,000 clones; about 82% were seen once. Sequencing was performed on PBMCs. Receptors were obtained from a boy younger than 18 in good health and CMV-seronegative.

V gene TRBV5-6 combines with J gene TRBJ2-3; 8 positions agree with TRBD2. V dropped 0 bases and J dropped 4; count of bases not matched to a gene: 13. The germline CDR1 and CDR2 sequences are SGHDT and YYEEEE. There are 18 residues in the CDR3. The CDR3 bases are TGTGCCAGCAGCTTGGCCATTGGCCTAGCGGGCGAGTCAGATACGCAGTATTTT. Protein sequence: CASSLAIGLAGESDTQYF.

This clone showed up just once. J is TRBJ1-2 and V is TRBV4-1; 7 positions agree with TRBD1. Trimming at V came to 4 bases and at J to 6 bases, leaving 11 bases not matched to a gene. The germline gives CDR1 MGHRA, CDR2 YSYEKL. The CDR3 is made up of 15 amino acids. The CDR3 DNA reads TGCGCCAGCAGCCCACCAAACAGGGGTTGGGATGGCTACACCTTC. Residues: CASSPPNRGWDGYTF.

The CDR3 is CASTPGQETYEQYF. Written as DNA, the CDR3 is TGTGCCAGCACACCGGGACAGGAGACATACGAGCAGTACTTC. The chain has TRBV7-2 and TRBJ2-7; TRBD1 agrees at 8 bases. There are 14 residues in the CDR3. After removal of 7 bases from V and 4 bases from J, the junction contained 9 bases not matched to a gene. The germline V gene encodes CDR1 SGHTA and CDR2 FQGNSA.

This clone occurred once. The rearrangement joins TRBV30 to TRBJ2-7, with D possibly matching TRBD1 (5 bases). The CDR3 length is 14 residues. The V end lost 5 bases, the J end lost 2 bases, and 16 bases lay between the germline ends. CDR1 and CDR2 (germline): GTSNPN, SVGIG (reference sequence). The CDR3, as DNA: TGTGCCTGGGGGAAAGACAGCCAAGCCTACGAGCAGTACTTC. The encoded protein is CAWGKDSQAYEQYF.

This chain joins TRBV30 and TRBJ1-1; D uncertain. V lost 1 base and J lost 3, with 6 bases in between. Germline assignment: CDR1 GTSNPN and CDR2 SVGIG (reference sequence). This CDR3 comprises 12 residues. CDR3 DNA sequence: TGTGCCTGGAGTGGGCTCCACACTGAAGCTTTCTTT. Its translation: CAWSGLHTEAFF. Drawing the rest from reference TRBV30 and TRBJ1-1, the complete variable domain is SQTIHQWPATLVQPVGSPLSLECTVEGTSNPNLYWYRQAAGRGLQLLFYSVGIGQISSEVPQNLSASRPQDRQFILSSKKLLLSDSGFYLCAWSGLHTEAFFGQGTRLTVV.

The V and J genes are TRBV11-2 and TRBJ1-3; unclear D gene. With 5 bases removed from V and 0 bases from J, the gap between germline ends came to 14 bases. This CDR3 region has 16 residues. Germline loops: CDR1 SGHAT, CDR2 FQNNGV. CDR3 bases: TGTGCCAGCAGCCAGAGAGGCCGGAGCTCTGGAAACACCATATATTTT. It codes for CASSQRGRSSGNTIYF. Variable domain in full (rest from reference TRBV11-2 and TRBJ1-3): EAGVAQSPRYKIIEKRQSVAFWCNPISGHATLYWYQQILGQGPKLLIQFQNNGVVDDSQLPKDRFSAERLKGVDSTLKIQPAKLEDSAVYLCASSQRGRSSGNTIYFGEGSWLTVV.

The chain joins TRBV30 to TRBJ2-7, with D unresolved. V was pared by 0 bases and J by 2 bases, with 5 bases between. This CDR3 region has 12 residues. CDR1 and CDR2 from the germline V gene are GTSNPN and SVGIG (reference sequence). The CDR3 nucleotides read TGTGCCTGGAGTGTATCAGCCTACGAGCAGTACTTC. It translates to CAWSVSAYEQYF.

The chain joins TRBV6-5 to TRBJ1-6, with TRBD1 as a possible D gene (5 bases). The CDR3 contains 15 residues. CDR1 is MNHEY and CDR2 is SVGAGI in the germline V gene. V dropped 5 bases and J dropped 10 bases, with 18 bases sitting between them. CDR3 nucleotide sequence: TGTGCCAGCAGTCTTTTATTGCAGGGCGGATCACCCCTCCACTTT. This encodes CASSLLLQGGSPLHF.

The J gene is TRBJ2-1, the V gene TRBV27; tentatively, D is TRBD2 (5 bases). Germline V gene sequence: CDR1 MNHEY, CDR2 SMNVEV (reference sequence). Trimming cost V 4 bases and J 8 bases, with 18 bases left between them. CDR3 length: 15 amino acids. CDR3 in DNA: TGTGCCAGCAGTTCTGGACTGGAACTAAGCCATGAGCAGTTCTTC. Residues: CASSSGLELSHEQFF.

The chain couples TRBV19 to TRBJ1-1, with 8 bases identical to TRBD1. The CDR3 extends over 14 amino acids. Germline V lookup: CDR1 LNHDA, CDR2 SQIVND (reference sequence). The trim removed 7 bases at V and 1 base at J, leaving 5 bases unmatched. The CDR3 here is CASNPTGENTEAFF. DNA for the CDR3: TGTGCCAGTAACCCGACAGGGGAGAACACTGAAGCTTTCTTT.

As to this clone: Its ends do not fully match the called genes, so a read error is possible. The chain links TRBV6-5 to TRBJ2-7, with a tentative D call TRBD2 (5 bases). CDR1 and CDR2 from the germline V gene are MNHEY and SVGAGI. This CDR3 has 16 residues. The CDR3 region has the DNA TGTGCCGGCAGTTACTCGGGCGGGCCGAGCTCCTACGAGCAGTACTTC. It translates to CAGSYSGGPSSYEQYF.

This clone was detected only once. This sequence joins TRBV30 and TRBJ1-3, with D tentatively TRBD1 (6 bases). CDR3 length equals 16 residues. Germline loops: CDR1 GTSNPN, CDR2 SVGIG (reference sequence). V was shortened by 1 base and J by 7 bases, with 20 bases between the two germline ends. The CDR3 loop is CAWSAWTRDIGNTIYF. The CDR3 DNA is TGTGCCTGGAGTGCATGGACGAGGGACATAGGGAACACCATATATTTT.

The genes are TRBV6-1 and TRBJ1-1; unclear D gene. Trimming removed 1 base from V and 1 base from J, with 7 bases in between. The CDR3 sequence is 14 residues long. The germline V gene has CDR1 MNHNS and CDR2 SASEGT. CDR3 nucleotides: TGTGCCAGCAGTGAAGTGGCCGCGAACACTGAAGCTTTCTTT. This codes for CASSEVAANTEAFF.

This clone turned up a few times. The rearrangement links TRBV30 to TRBJ2-7; 8 bases are a match to TRBD1. The germline CDR1 and CDR2 sequences are GTSNPN and SVGIG (reference sequence). With V trimmed by 1 base and J by 5 bases, 4 bases remained unmatched. The CDR3 runs 13 residues. The CDR3 DNA sequence: TGTGCCTGGAGTGGGACAGGGTATCACGAGCAGTACTTC. Encoded protein: CAWSGTGYHEQYF.

This chain joins TRBV7-2 and TRBJ1-1; no clear D. The CDR3 is made up of 14 amino acids. The V gene's germline CDR1 is SGHTA and CDR2 FQGNSA. Trimming took off 1 base at V and 1 base at J, with 7 bases between the two ends. The DNA of the CDR3 is TGTGCCAGCAGCTTAGGGAGGAGGAACACTGAAGCTTTCTTT. This codes for CASSLGRRNTEAFF.

This chain joins TRBV6-5 and TRBJ2-3; 7 bases line up with TRBD1. Germline V gene lookup returns CDR1 MNHEY and CDR2 SVGAGI. The junction had 6 bases not matched to a gene; V was cut back by 5 bases and J by 4 bases. This CDR3 contains 14 residues. CDR3 sequence reads: CASSRRGGPDTQYF. In nucleotides, the CDR3 is TGTGCCAGCAGTCGGAGAGGGGGCCCAGATACGCAGTATTTT.

J is TRBJ1-3 and V is TRBV14; TRBD1 agrees at 7 bases. There are 16 residues in the CDR3. Germline CDR1 and CDR2: SGHDN and FVKESK. Trimming cost V 4 bases and J 0 bases; bases outside gene matches: 6. The CDR3 reads CASSLRTGLSGNTIYF. The CDR3 region has the DNA TGTGCCAGCAGCCTCAGGACAGGCCTCTCTGGAAACACCATATATTTT.

The rearrangement links TRBV5-1 to TRBJ2-7; tentative D call: TRBD2 (5 bases). V was trimmed by 3 bases and J by 2 bases, leaving 12 bases between them. CDR3 size: 14 residues. Looked up from germline, CDR1 is SGHRS and CDR2 is YFSETQ. CDR3 loop: CASSSSGVPYEQYF. CDR3 sequence (DNA): TGCGCCAGCAGCTCCTCCGGGGTCCCCTACGAGCAGTACTTC.

CDR3 sequence reads: CAWGGSNQPQHF. CDR3 coding DNA: TGTGCCTGGGGGGGGAGCAATCAGCCCCAGCATTTT. V is TRBV30 and J is TRBJ1-5; D is possibly TRBD1 (5 bases). Germline loops: CDR1 GTSNPN, CDR2 SVGIG (reference sequence). The CDR3 has 12 residues. V lost 5 bases and J 1 base, leaving 6 bases between the germline ends.

This clone was counted between two and nine times. This chain links TRBV4-3 with TRBJ2-3; 9 bases align to TRBD2. The V gene's germline CDR1 is LGHNA and CDR2 YSLEER. The CDR3 has 18 amino acids. V was clipped by 1 base and J by 3 bases; unmatched bases: 11. In DNA form, the CDR3 reads TGCGCCAGCAGCCAAGGGGCGGCAGGCGGGAGGGCGACAGATACGCAGTATTTT. This encodes CASSQGAAGGRATDTQYF.